This T cell receptor (beta chain) was recorded in a study of CD4 and CD8 cells across lung adenocarcinoma regions. This clonotype has a handful of counts. Germline CDR1 reads MNHNS; CDR2 reads SASEGT. V gave up 6 bases and J gave up 2 bases; unmatched junction bases: 6. The CDR3 length is 15 residues. Each CDR3 protein is one row after TCRdb ran MiXCR on the PCR reads. This sample has 5,200 or so distinct CDR3 sequences, with almost 60% found just once. Localized lung adenocarcinoma, a non-small cell lung cancer, affected the donors. The TCR originated in a male donor with lung adenocarcinoma. The CD4 and CD8 labels of this study may be unreliable. The sequenced material came from CD4+ T cells from the center of a lung tumor. This sequence joins TRBV6-1 and TRBJ2-1, with 8 bases that match TRBD2. The CDR3 DNA follows: TGTGCCAGCAGCCCGGGGGGGGGTACCTACAATGAGCAGTTCTTC. The encoded protein is CASSPGGGTYNEQFF.